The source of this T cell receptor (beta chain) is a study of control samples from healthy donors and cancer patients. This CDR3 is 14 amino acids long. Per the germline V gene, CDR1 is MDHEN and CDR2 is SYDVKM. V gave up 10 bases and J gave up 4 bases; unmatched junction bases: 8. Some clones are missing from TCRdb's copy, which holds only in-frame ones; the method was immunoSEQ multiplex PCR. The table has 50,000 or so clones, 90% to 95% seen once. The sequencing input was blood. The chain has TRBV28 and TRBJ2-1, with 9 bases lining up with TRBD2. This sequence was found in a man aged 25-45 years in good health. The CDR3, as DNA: TGTGCCACCTTAGCGGGAGCGCAGTACAATGAGCAGTTCTTC. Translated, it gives CATLAGAQYNEQFF.